This TCR beta chain is drawn from a study of shared clonotypes between healthy human individuals. Study summary: Per-donor plates numbered three CD4 naive, three CD4 memory, two CD8 naive and one CD8 memory. Findings and limits, study-wide: The four-donor shared clonotypes exceeded non-shared clonotypes in generation probability, with non-shared ones scoring lower.

As concerns this clone: Its target is unknown. The same CDR3 is also encoded by other DNA sequences in this sample.

The germline gives CDR1 SGHRS, CDR2 YFSETQ. Trimming left V 1 base short and J 8 bases short, with 12 bases between. This CDR3 has 13 amino acids. The test was conducted at deep level. Measured with immunoSEQ multiplex PCR; TCRdb has only the in-frame clones, and not every one. The table lists a few hundred thousand clones, about 97% of them singletons. The receptor comes from a man aged 30 to 39 in good health. The gene calls are TRBV5-1 and TRBJ1-2; D might be TRBD1 (5 bases). Sequencing used memory CD8+ T cells sorted from blood. Noted subset: CD45RO+ cells pooled with CCR7-negative TemRA cells. The CDR3 region is CASSLSGGYGYTF. The CDR3 DNA follows: TGCGCCAGCAGCTTGTCTGGGGGGTACGGCTACACCTTC.